These 8 T cell receptor beta chains were sequenced from one sample in a study of blood T cells in healthy people across ages. Next came a second PCR, run for about 7 to 12 cycles, which used a sample-barcoded 5' primer along with a J-beta primer mix. Each CDR3 protein gets one entry after TCRdb re-called the 5' RACE reads with MiXCR. The sample lists about 1,600,000 distinct CDR3 sequences; about 43% were seen once. Sequenced input: blood. Receptors originate from a woman aged 18 to 35 in good health.

The chain uses TRBV6-6 and TRBJ2-7, with TRBD2 as a possible D gene (5 bases). Looked up from germline, CDR1 is MNHNY and CDR2 is SVGAGI (reference sequence). The ends were cut back, 6 bases at V and 3 bases at J, with 12 bases in the middle. This CDR3 spans 13 amino acids. The CDR3 DNA sequence: TGTGCCAGCAGAAGCGACGGGGTCTACGAGCAGTACTTC. Translated: CASRSDGVYEQYF.

As regards this clonotype: The junction and the germline gene differ at one end; a read error may be behind it. The chain's CDR3 is CASSSPTGGFYGYTF. Here the CDR3 DNA reads TGTGCCAGTAGTTCCCCGACAGGGGGCTTCTATGGCTACACCTTC. The rearrangement links TRBV12-3 or TRBV12-4 to TRBJ1-2; TRBD1 matches 10 bases. The length of the CDR3 is 15 residues.

The chain recombines TRBV2 with TRBJ2-1, with 7 bases identical to TRBD1. Trimming took 4 bases from V and 9 from J; bases not matched to a gene: 12. In germline, CDR1 is SNHLY, CDR2 FYNNEI. This CDR3 has 15 residues. The DNA of the CDR3 is TGTGCCAGCAGTGCCCTTAGACAGGGTTATAGTGAGCAGTTCTTC. Translating gives CASSALRQGYSEQFF.

In regard to this clonotype: The junction does not match germline at one end; this may be a read error. The gene calls are TRBV11-2 and TRBJ2-3; D may be TRBD1 (5 bases). Germline CDR1 is SGHAT and CDR2 is FQNNGV. The CDR3 is 12 amino acids. CDR3 region: CVSSLGADTQYF. Here the CDR3 DNA reads TGTGTCAGCAGCTTAGGGGCAGATACGCAGTATTTT.

J is TRBJ2-1 and V is TRBV9; TRBD2 agrees at 16 bases. Germline V gene lookup returns CDR1 SGDLS and CDR2 YYNGEE. With 2 bases clipped from V and 5 bases from J, the junction kept 13 bases outside the gene matches. This CDR3 is built from 20 residues. The CDR3 protein is CASSVRMGLAGGPRDNEQFF. CDR3 DNA sequence: TGTGCCAGCAGCGTTAGAATGGGACTAGCGGGAGGGCCGAGGGACAATGAGCAGTTCTTC.

This chain links TRBV20-1 with TRBJ2-1; D may be TRBD1 or TRBD2 (5 bases each). Germline-derived CDR1 and CDR2 are DFQATT and SNEGSKA (reference sequence). V dropped 6 bases and J dropped 2 bases, with 14 bases sitting between them. This CDR3 contains 14 residues. For the CDR3, the DNA is TGCAGTGCCCCCCGGGACGGAGCCTACAATGAGCAGTTCTTC. Encoded protein: CSAPRDGAYNEQFF.

This clonotype was seen repeatedly, ten times or more. The chain is built from TRBV10-3 and TRBJ2-3, with D possibly being TRBD2 (5 bases). This CDR3 is 14 amino acids long. Looked up from germline, CDR1 is ENHRY and CDR2 is SYGVKD. Trimming took off 0 bases at V and 6 bases at J, with 10 bases between the two ends. The CDR3, as DNA: TGTGCCATCAGTGAGTCGAGAGGGTCGGATACGCAGTATTTT. Translation gives CAISESRGSDTQYF.

This clonotype was detected a few times. This chain links TRBV5-4 with TRBJ2-5, with D possibly TRBD1 on 6 matching bases. Germline CDR1 is SGHNT and CDR2 is YYREEE (reference sequence). The V end lost 4 bases, the J end lost 5 bases, and 18 bases lay between the germline ends. CDR3 size: 15 residues. Here the CDR3 reads CASSRQVGARETQYF. CDR3 DNA sequence: TGTGCCAGCAGCCGACAGGTGGGGGCGAGGGAGACCCAGTACTTC.